This T cell receptor (beta chain) was recorded in a study of breast tumors, draining lymph nodes, adjacent tissues. Findings and caveats of the study: Compared with lymph nodes, tumors were less diverse; compared with nontumor tissue, more. Compared with basal-like, luminal-like tumors shared significantly more repertoire with nontumor tissue. Most tumor T cells seemingly derive from lymph node, then expand in tumor. The lymph node origin of tumor T cells was framed as consistent with a hypothesis, not demonstrated.

J lost 0 bases, V lost 5 bases, and 3 bases had no gene match. Per germline, CDR1 SGHAT and CDR2 FQNNGV. The CDR3 runs to 14 residues. MiXCR was run by TCRdb on the multiplex PCR reads, yielding one entry per CDR3 protein. The sample lists under 150,000 distinct CDR3 sequences; around 21% were seen once. Breast cancer patients provided tissue from their axillary draining lymph nodes. Ten or more counts support this clonotype. Its antigen is unidentified. The V gene is TRBV11-2, the J gene TRBJ2-7; TRBD1 matches 8 bases. The clonotype originates from a female donor with breast cancer. Some clones in this sample may be carry-over from other donors' samples. Specimen: axillary lymph node tissue. CDR3: CASSRQGLSYEQYF. CDR3 sequence (DNA): TGTGCCAGCAGCAGACAGGGGCTCTCCTACGAGCAGTACTTC.